This T cell receptor beta chain is drawn from a study of radiation and T cells in renal cell carcinoma. Germline V gene lookup returns CDR1 MGHDK and CDR2 SYGVNS. The CDR3 spans 12 residues. With 6 bases removed from V and 8 bases from J, the gap between germline ends came to 11 bases. Documented time point: blood 4 weeks post-SBRT, at nephrectomy. The sample's treatment: 15 Gy SBRT to primary tumor, nephrectomy 4 weeks later. Clear cell pathology was present in this patient's renal cell carcinoma. Repertoires were generated with immunoSEQ multiplex PCR, while TCRdb's copy carries only in-frame clones and drops some. The table includes approximately 83,000 clones, approximately 80% detected once.

The material sequenced was blood, taken from a patient whose treatment included radiotherapy and nephrectomy. V gene TRBV25-1 combines with J gene TRBJ2-1; no clear D gene. The receptor was isolated from a middle-aged man with renal cell carcinoma. Here the CDR3 reads CASSLPDDEQFF. In DNA form, the CDR3 reads TGTGCCAGCAGCCTTCCAGACGATGAGCAGTTCTTC.